This passage covers 32 T cell receptor beta chains from one sample sequenced in a study of CD8 T cells in Susac syndrome. Random hexamers served to reverse transcribe about 0.45 to 1 ug RNA. MiXCR, applied by TCRdb to the immunoSEQ multiplex PCR reads, yields one record per CDR3 protein. Of some 130,000 distinct CDR3 sequences in the sample, 95% are singletons; the top ten hold roughly 0.17%. The specimen was CD8+ T cells from PBMCs. Receptors were obtained from a human donor with Susac syndrome.

The chain recombines TRBV29-1 with TRBJ2-1; the match to TRBD1 covers 9 bases. The junction had 9 bases not matched to a gene; V was cut back by 5 bases and J by 7 bases. There are 14 residues in the CDR3. From germline, CDR1 is SQVTM and CDR2 ANQGSEA. The CDR3 nucleotides read TGCAGCGTTATTTACGGGACAGGGATGAATGAGCAGTTCTTC. Amino acids: CSVIYGTGMNEQFF.

This clonotype was observed a few times. This chain uses TRBV27 with TRBJ1-5; D is ambiguous. This CDR3 is built from 13 residues. Germline lookup yields CDR1 MNHEY and CDR2 SMNVEV (reference sequence). V was clipped by 3 bases and J by 4 bases, with 7 bases between them. CDR3 in DNA: TGTGCCAGCAGTTTGCGATCTAATCAGCCCCAGCATTTT. Its translation is CASSLRSNQPQHF.

This sequence joins TRBV15 and TRBJ1-5; D gene unclear. V shed 0 bases and J shed 1 base, with 4 bases lying between them. Germline V lookup: CDR1 LNHNV, CDR2 YYDKDF (reference sequence). The CDR3 sequence is 14 residues long. The CDR3 protein is CATSRDQSNQPQHF. For the CDR3, the DNA is TGTGCCACCAGCAGAGATCAGAGCAATCAGCCCCAGCATTTT.

The J gene is TRBJ1-5, the V gene TRBV7-2; the D gene is possibly TRBD1 (6 bases). The CDR3 is 14 amino acids. Trimming left V 1 base short and J 5 bases short, with 9 bases between. Germline CDR1 and CDR2: SGHTA and FQGNSA. The CDR3 region has the DNA TGTGCCAGCAGCTTAGACAGGGAGGATCAGCCCCAGCATTTT. Translation: CASSLDREDQPQHF.

The chain has TRBV24-1 and TRBJ2-7; weak D call: TRBD2 (6 bases). CDR3 length equals 14 residues. With 5 bases removed from V and 2 bases from J, the gap between germline ends came to 12 bases. In germline, CDR1 is KGHDR, CDR2 SFDVKD. CDR3 sequence (DNA): TGTGCCACCAGTGTTGGTAGCGGAGCCTACGAGCAGTACTTC. It yields the protein CATSVGSGAYEQYF.

The V and J genes are TRBV6-2 or TRBV6-3 and TRBJ2-2, with 7 bases matching TRBD2. V shed 2 bases and J 5 bases; nucleotides not matched to a gene: 8. The CDR3 contains 16 residues. Germline CDR1 and CDR2: MNHEY and SVGEGT. This CDR3 reads CASSYRASGRTGELFF. The DNA of the CDR3 is TGTGCCAGCAGTTACAGGGCTAGCGGAAGAACCGGGGAGCTGTTTTTT.

The rearrangement links TRBV20-1 to TRBJ2-1; 12 bases align to TRBD1. This CDR3 region has 16 residues. V lost 0 bases and J lost 7; bases outside the gene matches: 7. The V gene's germline CDR1 is DFQATT and CDR2 SNEGSKA (reference sequence). CDR3 nucleotide sequence: TGCAGTGCTAGAGAGAAGGGACAGGGGGCAGGGAATGAGCAGTTCTTC. This translates into CSAREKGQGAGNEQFF.

The chain joins TRBV27 to TRBJ2-1; D may be TRBD1 (5 bases). CDR3 length equals 17 residues. Germline CDR1 is MNHEY and CDR2 is SMNVEV (reference sequence). Deletions cut 3 bases from V and 2 bases from J, with 17 bases between. For the CDR3, the DNA is TGTGCCAGCAGTTTCCCGACAGACGGGCTGGCCTACAATGAGCAGTTCTTC. It encodes CASSFPTDGLAYNEQFF.

V usage is TRBV5-1 and J usage is TRBJ1-4, with D uncertain. V lost 0 bases and J 3 bases, leaving 12 bases between the germline ends. The CDR3 is 16 residues long. The germline V gene encodes CDR1 SGHRS and CDR2 YFSETQ. CDR3 sequence (DNA): TGCGCCAGCAGCTTGGCCGTTGCGGCCTCTAATGAAAAACTGTTTTTT. This encodes CASSLAVAASNEKLFF.

This rearrangement joins TRBV28 to TRBJ1-1, with 7 bases identical to TRBD1. The CDR3 is 18 residues long. Germline V gene data show CDR1 as MDHEN and CDR2 as SYDVKM. The J segment lost 0 bases and the V segment lost 2 bases, leaving 12 bases of the junction unmatched. In DNA form, the CDR3 reads TGTGCCAGCAGTTTACCCCAATCCACAGGGGTCATGAACACTGAAGCTTTCTTT. Translating it yields CASSLPQSTGVMNTEAFF. The full variable domain, completed using reference TRBV28 and TRBJ1-1, is DVKVTQSSRYLVKRTGEKVFLECVQDMDHENMFWYRQDPGLGLRLIYFSYDVKMKEKGDIPEGYSVSREKKERFSLILESASTNQTSMYLCASSLPQSTGVMNTEAFFGQGTRLTVV.

The chain recombines TRBV19 with TRBJ2-7; TRBD2 aligns across 10 bases. Germline CDR1 LNHDA, CDR2 SQIVND (reference sequence). The CDR3 has 13 residues. With V trimmed by 8 bases and J by 6 bases, 7 bases remained unmatched. This CDR3 is CASGPSGSIEQYF. The CDR3 coding sequence is TGTGCCAGTGGCCCTAGCGGGAGCATCGAGCAGTACTTC.

The CDR3: CASSKGTGDSNQPQHF. In DNA, the CDR3 is TGCGCCAGCAGCAAAGGGACAGGAGATAGCAATCAGCCCCAGCATTTT. The chain links TRBV5-1 to TRBJ1-5; 8 nucleotides agree with TRBD1. The CDR3 extends over 16 amino acids. With V trimmed by 4 bases and J by 0 bases, 6 bases remained unmatched. Germline CDR1 reads SGHRS; CDR2 reads YFSETQ.

V and J are TRBV29-1 and TRBJ1-1, with D possibly TRBD1 on 5 matching bases. The V and J ends lost 0 bases and 4 bases respectively, with 12 bases between them. The CDR3 length is 14 residues. CDR1 SQVTM and CDR2 ANQGSEA come from the germline V gene. CDR3 nucleotides: TGCAGCGTTGAAGATCTAGGAGGGGCCACTGAAGCTTTCTTT. Translating gives CSVEDLGGATEAFF.

V and J are TRBV2 and TRBJ2-2; TRBD2 matches at 8 bases. The CDR3 loop spans 15 amino acids. The germline CDR1 and CDR2 sequences are SNHLY and FYNNEI. The V and J ends lost 7 bases and 1 base, in that order; junction bases with no gene match: 5. This chain's CDR3 is CASMGSGENTGELFF. CDR3 bases: TGTGCCAGCATGGGTAGCGGGGAGAACACCGGGGAGCTGTTTTTT.

As regards this clonotype: One end of the junction does not line up with germline, which may come from a read error. The chain uses TRBV6-2 or TRBV6-3 and TRBJ2-7; 11 positions agree with TRBD2. Germline CDR1 and CDR2: MNHEY and SVGEGT. This CDR3 has 13 residues. The CDR3 here is CASSAGTSGGEDF. The CDR3 DNA follows: TGTGCCAGCAGCGCCGGGACTAGCGGAGGAGAGGACTTC.

This chain joins TRBV6-6 and TRBJ2-7, with D hard to call. The CDR3 consists of 14 residues. Deletions cut 4 bases from V and 4 bases from J, with 14 bases between. Germline assignment: CDR1 MNHNY and CDR2 SVGAGI (reference sequence). CDR3 amino acids: CASSSLLGQYEQYF. The CDR3 coding sequence is TGTGCCAGCAGTTCATTACTGGGCCAGTACGAGCAGTACTTC.

The gene calls are TRBV28 and TRBJ2-1, with D perhaps TRBD2 (5 bases). The CDR3 has 13 amino acids. The V and J ends lost 9 bases and 4 bases respectively, with 13 bases between them. The germline CDR1 and CDR2 sequences are MDHEN and SYDVKM. CDR3 coding DNA: TGTGCCAGTAGACTAATGATGTACAATGAGCAGTTCTTC. The encoded protein is CASRLMMYNEQFF.

V gene TRBV9 combines with J gene TRBJ2-7; TRBD2 matches at 10 bases. Losses at the gene ends were 4 bases for V and 5 bases for J; bases not matched to a gene: 21. Germline V gene data show CDR1 as SGDLS and CDR2 as YYNGEE. The CDR3 spans 19 residues. The CDR3 nucleotides read TGTGCCAGCAGCTCCCCACCCGCAGCGGGAGGGCCCTCTGGAGACGAGCAGTACTTC. Translation: CASSSPPAAGGPSGDEQYF.

This clonotype was detected a few times. This sequence joins TRBV12-3 or TRBV12-4 and TRBJ1-2; weak D call: TRBD1 (5 bases). V was clipped by 1 base and J by 4 bases, with 7 bases between them. This CDR3 is built from 13 residues. CDR3 loop: CASSLGGAYGYTF. CDR3 DNA: TGTGCCAGCAGTTTAGGGGGCGCCTATGGCTACACCTTC.

This chain connects TRBV28 to TRBJ2-7; the D is unclear. Germline CDR1 MDHEN, CDR2 SYDVKM. This CDR3 has 18 amino acids. The V gene lost 2 bases and the J gene lost 0 bases, with 20 bases spanning the gap. CDR3 DNA sequence: TGTGCCAGCAGTTTAGCAGGTAGATTGGGGTACCTCTCCTACGAGCAGTACTTC. Protein product: CASSLAGRLGYLSYEQYF.

The rearrangement joins TRBV6-5 to TRBJ2-4, with TRBD2 matching over 10 bases. Germline-derived CDR1 and CDR2 are MNHEY and SVGAGI. The CDR3 totals 15 residues. The junction had 8 bases not matched to a gene; V was cut back by 6 bases and J by 6 bases. The CDR3 DNA follows: TGTGCCAGCAGCCCTAGCGGGAGTGTAGGAAACATTCAGTACTTC. Protein product: CASSPSGSVGNIQYF.

This clonotype has just one count. This chain connects TRBV9 to TRBJ2-1; 8 positions agree with TRBD2. In germline, CDR1 is SGDLS, CDR2 YYNGEE. V lost 0 bases and J lost 9; bases outside the gene matches: 8. The length of the CDR3 is 15 residues. CDR3 residues: CASSVEQREYGEQFF. The CDR3 DNA reads as TGTGCCAGCAGCGTAGAGCAGCGGGAGTATGGTGAGCAGTTCTTC.

This chain joins TRBV9 and TRBJ2-3; the D is unclear. V was cut by 3 bases and J by 4 bases, with 9 bases left in between. The germline CDR1 and CDR2 sequences are SGDLS and YYNGEE. The CDR3 extends over 13 amino acids. Here the CDR3 reads CASSDRTADTQYF. The DNA of the CDR3 is TGTGCCAGCAGCGACCGGACGGCAGATACGCAGTATTTT.

The V and J genes are TRBV6-4 and TRBJ2-3, with D maybe TRBD2 (6 bases). V was pared by 1 base and J by 0 bases, with 11 bases between. The CDR3 is 16 amino acids. From germline, CDR1 is MRHNA and CDR2 SNTAGT. CDR3 residues: CASSDWSSASTDTQYF. CDR3 nucleotide sequence: TGTGCCAGCAGTGACTGGTCTAGCGCTAGCACAGATACGCAGTATTTT.

V and J are TRBV13 and TRBJ2-3, with D maybe TRBD2 (6 bases). With 3 bases removed from V and 0 bases from J, the gap between germline ends came to 10 bases. The CDR3 totals 15 residues. CDR1 PRHDT and CDR2 FYEKMQ come from the germline V gene (reference sequence). The CDR3 loop is CASSFPSGSTDTQYF. The CDR3, as DNA: TGTGCCAGCAGCTTTCCAAGCGGGAGCACAGATACGCAGTATTTT.

The chain is built from TRBV27 and TRBJ1-2; D unclear. The CDR3 runs to 15 residues. Germline V CDR1 and CDR2: MNHEY, SMNVEV (reference sequence). V lost 4 bases to trimming and J lost 0 bases, with 12 bases between them. DNA for the CDR3: TGTGCCAGCAGTTCCACCGGAACCGCTAACTATGGCTACACCTTC. Protein product: CASSSTGTANYGYTF.

The gene calls are TRBV13 and TRBJ2-1; D is undetermined. The CDR3 extends over 12 amino acids. Between the trimmed V and J ends, which lost 3 bases and 2 bases, there was a span of 2 bases. Germline-derived CDR1 and CDR2 are PRHDT and FYEKMQ (reference sequence). In DNA form, the CDR3 reads TGTGCCAGCAGCTTTACCTACAATGAGCAGTTCTTC. Amino acids: CASSFTYNEQFF.

In its sample, this clonotype was seen once. The chain is built from TRBV6-5 and TRBJ2-5, with TRBD2 identical over 9 bases. Trimming cost V 1 base and J 2 bases; bases outside gene matches: 2. Germline assignment: CDR1 MNHEY and CDR2 SVGAGI. CDR3 length: 15 amino acids. DNA of the CDR3: TGTGCCAGCAGTTACTTCCTAGCGGGGCAAGAGACCCAGTACTTC. Translation: CASSYFLAGQETQYF.

The rearrangement links TRBV11-2 to TRBJ2-5, with D possibly being TRBD1 or TRBD2 (6 bases each). The V gene lost 0 bases and the J gene lost 3 bases, with 17 bases spanning the gap. The CDR3 is 17 residues long. Germline assignment: CDR1 SGHAT and CDR2 FQNNGV. In DNA, the CDR3 is TGTGCCAGCAGCTTAGATCCCGGGGGCGCTTGGGAAGAGACCCAGTACTTC. Its protein product is CASSLDPGGAWEETQYF.

The chain has TRBV9 and TRBJ1-2; the D gene is possibly TRBD1 (6 bases). The CDR3 covers 16 residues. CDR1 SGDLS and CDR2 YYNGEE come from the germline V gene. The V gene lost 3 bases and the J gene lost 0 bases, with 15 bases spanning the gap. The CDR3 protein is CASSAPRQEANYGYTF. As DNA, the CDR3 is TGTGCCAGCAGCGCACCTCGACAGGAAGCTAACTATGGCTACACCTTC. Variable domain in full (rest from reference TRBV9 and TRBJ1-2): DSGVTQTPKHLITATGQRVTLRCSPRSGDLSVYWYQQSLDQGLQFLIQYYNGEERAKGNILERFSAQQFPDLHSELNLSSLELGDSALYFCASSAPRQEANYGYTFGSGTRLTVV.

This clonotype was counted a single time. The chain is built from TRBV5-8 and TRBJ2-7; maybe TRBD2 (5 bases). This CDR3 spans 15 amino acids. Germline CDR1 SGHTS, CDR2 YDEGEE. V was shortened by 2 bases and J by 0 bases, with 12 bases between the two germline ends. CDR3 protein: CASSFGRRSSYEQYF. The CDR3, as DNA: TGTGCCAGCAGCTTCGGGCGGAGGAGCTCCTACGAGCAGTACTTC.

The chain uses TRBV9 and TRBJ2-3; D not resolved. Trimming removed 3 bases from V and 3 bases from J, with 20 bases in between. The germline V gene encodes CDR1 SGDLS and CDR2 YYNGEE. This CDR3 is built from 17 residues. The CDR3 loop reads CASSERLQTAWTDTQYF. In DNA form, the CDR3 reads TGTGCCAGCAGCGAGAGACTCCAAACAGCGTGGACAGATACGCAGTATTTT. Full variable domain (outside the CDR3, taken from reference TRBV9 and TRBJ2-3): DSGVTQTPKHLITATGQRVTLRCSPRSGDLSVYWYQQSLDQGLQFLIQYYNGEERAKGNILERFSAQQFPDLHSELNLSSLELGDSALYFCASSERLQTAWTDTQYFGPGTRLTVL.